One sample yielded the 29 T cell receptor beta chains listed below, sequenced in a study of technical replicates of blood from a handful of donors. Generated by immunoSEQ multiplex PCR, the TCRdb table keeps only in-frame clones and is missing some. This table has tens of thousands of clones, 94% appearing once. Specimen: T cells isolated from PBMCs. These receptors were obtained from a human donor in good health.

The gene calls are TRBV5-1 and TRBJ1-1; 7 nucleotides line up with TRBD1. The J segment lost 3 bases and the V segment lost 2 bases, leaving 7 bases of the junction unmatched. The CDR3 spans 15 residues. The germline CDR1 and CDR2 sequences are SGHRS and YFSETQ. As DNA, the CDR3 is TGCGCCAGCAGCTTACACAATACAGGGGACACTGAAGCTTTCTTT. Protein product: CASSLHNTGDTEAFF.

The CDR3 DNA sequence: TGTGCCAGCAGCGGGACTAGCGCTAGCACAGATACGCAGTATTTT. Its protein product is CASSGTSASTDTQYF. The genes are TRBV9 and TRBJ2-3; TRBD2 matches 9 bases. Trimming took 3 bases from V and 0 from J; bases not matched to a gene: 2. The CDR3 is made up of 15 amino acids. Germline CDR1 is SGDLS and CDR2 is YYNGEE. The full variable domain, rest sourced from reference TRBV9 and TRBJ2-3, is DSGVTQTPKHLITATGQRVTLRCSPRSGDLSVYWYQQSLDQGLQFLIQYYNGEERAKGNILERFSAQQFPDLHSELNLSSLELGDSALYFCASSGTSASTDTQYFGPGTRLTVL.

V and J are TRBV6-6 and TRBJ1-3; 9 positions agree with TRBD1. The CDR3 consists of 14 residues. The V segment lost 6 bases and the J segment 8 bases; nucleotides outside the gene matches: 8. Per the germline V gene, CDR1 is MNHNY and CDR2 is SVGAGI (reference sequence). CDR3 sequence (DNA): TGTGCCAGCAGCCCCGAGACAGGGGGATACACCATATATTTT. Its translation is CASSPETGGYTIYF.

The V gene is TRBV7-9, the J gene TRBJ1-5, with 7 bases fitting TRBD1. Germline-derived CDR1 and CDR2 are SEHNR and FQNEAQ (reference sequence). This CDR3 has 15 amino acids. V trimming: 5 bases; J trimming: 3 bases; junction bases outside the gene matches: 7. The CDR3 DNA reads as TGTGCCAGCAGCCCGACAGGGCTGGACAATCAGCCCCAGCATTTT. This codes for CASSPTGLDNQPQHF.

V gene TRBV4-2 combines with J gene TRBJ1-2; 12 bases map to TRBD1. This CDR3 comprises 22 residues. Germline V gene data show CDR1 as LGHNA and CDR2 as YNFKEQ. V gave up 4 bases and J gave up 3 bases; unmatched junction bases: 24. The CDR3 region is CASSRNLRIIRDRGRVDYGYTF. Here the CDR3 DNA reads TGTGCCAGCAGCCGGAACCTGAGAATTATAAGGGACAGGGGGCGCGTAGACTATGGCTACACCTTC.

The rearrangement joins TRBV7-9 to TRBJ2-5; possible D gene TRBD1, 6 bases. Germline lookup yields CDR1 SEHNR and CDR2 FQNEAQ (reference sequence). V lost 1 base and J lost 5, with 11 bases in between. This CDR3 contains 14 residues. CDR3: CASSLGNRAETQYF. The CDR3 DNA reads TGTGCCAGCAGCTTAGGGAACAGGGCTGAGACCCAGTACTTC.

This chain joins TRBV4-1 and TRBJ2-1; TRBD2 matches 7 bases. CDR1 is MGHRA and CDR2 is YSYEKL in the germline V gene. The CDR3 consists of 12 residues. V trimming: 0 bases; J trimming: 10 bases; junction bases outside the gene matches: 0. CDR3 residues: CASSQDSGEQFF. In DNA, the CDR3 is TGCGCCAGCAGCCAAGATAGCGGGGAGCAGTTCTTC.

The chain couples TRBV7-9 to TRBJ2-5, with D unclear. The V end lost 5 bases, the J end lost 5 bases, and 6 bases lay between the germline ends. The CDR3 has 11 amino acids. Germline V gene lookup returns CDR1 SEHNR and CDR2 FQNEAQ (reference sequence). The CDR3 DNA follows: TGTGCCAGCAGCCCTACCGAGACCCAGTACTTC. It translates to CASSPTETQYF.

The chain recombines TRBV14 with TRBJ2-3; 7 bases agree with TRBD1. This CDR3 spans 16 amino acids. CDR1 and CDR2 (germline): SGHDN, FVKESK. The J segment lost 4 bases and the V segment lost 0 bases, leaving 7 bases of the junction unmatched. The CDR3 bases are TGTGCCAGCAGCCAAGAACCTAGGGGGCCCGCAGATACGCAGTATTTT. It specifies CASSQEPRGPADTQYF.

This clone appeared once. The V and J genes are TRBV6-5 and TRBJ2-2; D is unclear. Germline V gives CDR1 MNHEY, CDR2 SVGAGI. The CDR3 covers 11 residues. The V end lost 8 bases, the J end lost 5 bases, and 6 bases lay between the germline ends. The CDR3 DNA reads TGTGCCAGCGGAGAAACCGGGGAGCTGTTTTTT. This translates into CASGETGELFF.

The genes are TRBV30 and TRBJ2-7; 9 bases are a match to TRBD1. Germline CDR1 and CDR2: GTSNPN and SVGIG (reference sequence). CDR3 size: 14 residues. J was trimmed by 7 bases and V by 0 bases; bases with no gene match: 7. In DNA, the CDR3 is TGTGCCTGGAGTGTACTACAGGGGGCCAGTGAGCAGTACTTC. Translation: CAWSVLQGASEQYF.

There are a few counts of this clone. The genes are TRBV10-3 and TRBJ2-7; D unclear. The CDR3 contains 14 residues. Germline V gene data show CDR1 as ENHRY and CDR2 as SYGVKD. Trimming cost V 4 bases and J 0 bases, with 10 bases left between them. CDR3 loop: CAISGNWLSYEQYF. The CDR3, as DNA: TGTGCCATCAGTGGTAATTGGCTCTCCTACGAGCAGTACTTC.

The CDR3 is CASSLSGVKTQYF. The CDR3 region has the DNA TGTGCCAGCAGTTTATCAGGGGTGAAGACCCAGTACTTC. The chain recombines TRBV27 with TRBJ2-5; possibly TRBD1 for D (5 bases). The CDR3 length is 13 residues. In germline, CDR1 is MNHEY, CDR2 SMNVEV (reference sequence). Trimming pared 0 bases from V and 6 bases from J, leaving 8 bases between.

This clone was picked up one time. The chain joins TRBV10-3 to TRBJ2-3; 10 bases match TRBD2. The CDR3 length is 15 residues. J lost 5 bases, V lost 9 bases, and 11 bases had no gene match. CDR1 is ENHRY, CDR2 SYGVKD, per germline. The CDR3 spells CAIRVLAGDIDTQYF. CDR3 nucleotide sequence: TGTGCCATTAGAGTTCTAGCGGGAGATATAGATACGCAGTATTTT.

This clone was seen a single time. V usage is TRBV4-3 and J usage is TRBJ1-2; D unclear. V lost 0 bases to trimming and J lost 3 bases, with 8 bases between them. Germline CDR1 and CDR2: LGHNA and YSLEER. CDR3 length: 14 amino acids. CDR3 region: CASSQEEHHYGYTF. In DNA, the CDR3 is TGCGCCAGCAGCCAAGAAGAACACCACTATGGCTACACCTTC.

V and J are TRBV6-1 and TRBJ2-7, with 7 bases aligning to TRBD1. Germline CDR1 is MNHNS and CDR2 is SASEGT. CDR3 size: 13 residues. Losses at the gene ends were 7 bases for V and 4 bases for J; bases not matched to a gene: 7. The CDR3 sequence: CASNRDSNYEQYF. For the CDR3, the DNA is TGTGCCAGCAACCGGGACAGTAATTACGAGCAGTACTTC.

The chain employs TRBV6-1 and TRBJ2-5; a weak D match, TRBD1 (6 bases). This CDR3 is 14 amino acids long. V dropped 1 base and J dropped 5 bases, with 11 bases sitting between them. CDR1 is MNHNS and CDR2 is SASEGT in the germline V gene. The CDR3 loop is CASSEGRQVETQYF. The CDR3 nucleotides are TGTGCCAGCAGTGAAGGGAGACAGGTGGAGACCCAGTACTTC.

This chain links TRBV7-6 with TRBJ2-3; 10 nucleotides match TRBD2. There are 16 residues in the CDR3. Unmatched junction bases numbered 4, after V lost 0 bases and J lost 4 bases. Germline V lookup: CDR1 SGHVS, CDR2 FNYEAQ. CDR3: CASSLALAGESDTQYF. The CDR3 DNA reads TGTGCCAGCAGCTTAGCGCTAGCGGGAGAATCAGATACGCAGTATTTT.

The chain links TRBV5-1 to TRBJ2-2; D possibly corresponds to TRBD1 (6 bases). Germline V lookup: CDR1 SGHRS, CDR2 YFSETQ. This CDR3 region has 14 residues. The V end was cut by 6 bases, the J end by 1 base, with 10 bases between. The CDR3, as DNA: TGCGCCAGCACCGGGACATTGAACACCGGGGAGCTGTTTTTT. This translates into CASTGTLNTGELFF.

This rearrangement joins TRBV7-9 to TRBJ2-2; a possible D gene is TRBD1 (5 bases). This CDR3 has 15 amino acids. Between the trimmed V and J ends, which lost 3 bases and 4 bases, there was a span of 12 bases. Germline V lookup: CDR1 SEHNR, CDR2 FQNEAQ (reference sequence). The CDR3 DNA reads as TGTGCCAGCAGCTTGGGGCAGGGAACCACCGGGGAGCTGTTTTTT. Encoded protein: CASSLGQGTTGELFF.

This clone was seen just once. The rearrangement uses TRBV5-4 and TRBJ1-1, with a possible D match to TRBD1 (5 bases). Germline V CDR1 and CDR2: SGHNT, YYREEE (reference sequence). The CDR3 is made up of 17 amino acids. V gave up 0 bases and J gave up 8 bases, with 23 bases separating them. CDR3 sequence reads: CASSLVGGTRTLLEAFF. CDR3 in DNA: TGTGCCAGCAGCTTGGTTGGGGGGACTCGAACCCTTCTCGAAGCTTTCTTT.

V is TRBV11-3 and J is TRBJ1-3; no clear D gene. The germline V gene has CDR1 SGHNT and CDR2 YENEEA. The CDR3 extends over 16 amino acids. Trimming left V 5 bases short and J 0 bases short, with 14 bases between. CDR3 protein: CASSAQVLYSGNTIYF. The CDR3 coding sequence is TGTGCCAGCAGCGCCCAGGTTCTTTACTCTGGAAACACCATATATTTT.

The chain employs TRBV28 and TRBJ2-7; no clear D gene. V was pared by 2 bases and J by 3 bases, with 8 bases between. CDR1 and CDR2 (germline): MDHEN, SYDVKM. The CDR3 is made up of 13 amino acids. The CDR3 loop reads CASSLLSIYEQYF. DNA for the CDR3: TGTGCCAGCAGTTTACTGTCTATCTACGAGCAGTACTTC.

The chain recombines TRBV30 with TRBJ2-7; unclear D gene. The CDR3 loop spans 12 amino acids. Between the trimmed V and J ends, which lost 0 bases and 9 bases, there was a span of 12 bases. The V gene's germline CDR1 is GTSNPN and CDR2 SVGIG (reference sequence). The CDR3 region has the DNA TGTGCCTGGAGTGTACAGTTGGTAGGGCAGTACTTC. Residues: CAWSVQLVGQYF.

This chain connects TRBV2 to TRBJ2-7, with D hard to call. Trimming removed 11 bases from V and 2 bases from J, with 16 bases in between. From germline, CDR1 is SNHLY and CDR2 FYNNEI. The CDR3 covers 13 residues. CDR3 coding DNA: TGTGCCTTCGACCTGGGTCAGGCCTACGAGCAGTACTTC. This sequence encodes CAFDLGQAYEQYF.

The V call is TRBV6-4, the J call TRBJ2-2; D remains unclear. Germline assignment: CDR1 MRHNA and CDR2 SNTAGT. The CDR3 has 14 amino acids. V dropped 4 bases and J dropped 4 bases, with 10 bases sitting between them. The CDR3 spells CASSGELSTGELFF. The CDR3 bases are TGTGCCAGCAGTGGAGAACTAAGCACCGGGGAGCTGTTTTTT.

The chain carries TRBV5-4 and TRBJ2-1, with 13 bases fitting TRBD2. This CDR3 is 16 amino acids long. The V segment lost 0 bases and the J segment 7 bases; nucleotides outside the gene matches: 4. Germline V gene data show CDR1 as SGHNT and CDR2 as YYREEE (reference sequence). The DNA of the CDR3 is TGTGCCAGCAGCTTGGTGGCGACTAGCGGGAGGAATGAGCAGTTCTTC. This codes for CASSLVATSGRNEQFF.

The chain joins TRBV5-4 to TRBJ2-1; TRBD2 agrees at 10 bases. V was pared by 1 base and J by 8 bases, with 6 bases of the junction left unmatched. This CDR3 region has 15 residues. Germline V gene data show CDR1 as SGHNT and CDR2 as YYREEE (reference sequence). CDR3 region: CASSLFLAGEHEQFF. The CDR3 nucleotides read TGTGCCAGCAGCTTGTTTCTAGCGGGAGAGCATGAGCAGTTCTTC.

The V call is TRBV2, the J call TRBJ2-2; 11 nucleotides line up with TRBD2. Looked up from germline, CDR1 is SNHLY and CDR2 is FYNNEI. The CDR3 totals 17 residues. With 3 bases clipped from V and 4 bases from J, the junction kept 7 bases outside the gene matches. The CDR3 nucleotides read TGTGCCAGCAGTGAGCCCACTAGCGGGAGCAGCACCGGGGAGCTGTTTTTT. This encodes CASSEPTSGSSTGELFF.